The T cell receptor (beta chain) described here comes from a study of cytomegalovirus exposure and HLA in healthy donors. The primer mix had 60 Vbeta and 13 Jbeta primers. Clones were read by immunoSEQ multiplex PCR, and TCRdb kept only the in-frame ones, dropping some. Among about 140,000 clones, over 70% were seen once, and the ten largest hold 3.1%. As regards this clone: The target antigen is unknown.

Looked up from germline, CDR1 is ENHRY and CDR2 is SYGVKD. The CDR3 sequence is 13 residues long. J was trimmed by 4 bases and V by 10 bases; bases with no gene match: 6. The study's findings and limits: A highly shared variant cluster was judged a likely technical artifact.

This receptor was identified in a man aged 35 to 55 in good health and CMV-seronegative. Sequencing was done on a sample of PBMCs. V usage is TRBV10-3 and J usage is TRBJ1-3, with 8 bases that match TRBD1. CDR3: CATCRGPGNTIYF. CDR3 nucleotide sequence: TGTGCCACCTGCAGGGGGCCAGGAAACACCATATATTTT.